This T cell receptor (beta chain) was sequenced for a study of identifying expanded T cells in peripheral blood. Note on this clone: Its specificity is unknown.

Study-wide results and limits: Technical replicates showed around 1.2 changed clones; around two weeks 15 to 20; four weeks 19.

Assay: immunoSEQ multiplex PCR; the TCRdb copy retains only in-frame clones and omits some. The sample carries tens of thousands of clones, more than 70% recorded once. The source of this sequence is a person aged 18 to 70 in good health. Source material: blood.

For the CDR3, the DNA is TGTGCCTGGAGACATACAGGCGTTTGGAACTATGGCTACACCTTC. Its translation: CAWRHTGVWNYGYTF. The chain joins TRBV30 to TRBJ1-2; possibly TRBD1 for D (5 bases). V dropped 3 bases and J dropped 2 bases, with 16 bases sitting between them. Germline CDR1 is GTSNPN and CDR2 is SVGIG (reference sequence). The CDR3 is 15 amino acids.